What follows is one T cell receptor beta chain and its context. Here immunoSEQ multiplex PCR was the method, and the copy in TCRdb shows in-frame clones only, minus some. In the table there are about 110,000 clones, less than 95% of which are singletons. This entry is derived from a study of control samples from healthy donors and cancer patients. This clonotype originated in a human donor in good health. The donor label of this sample is uncertain. Source material: blood.

This chain's CDR3 is CASKSNSAREQYF. The CDR3 DNA sequence: TGCGCCAGCAAGTCGAACTCGGCGCGCGAGCAGTACTTC. This chain connects TRBV5-1 to TRBJ2-7; D not resolved. CDR3 size: 13 residues. The V gene lost 6 bases and the J gene lost 6 bases, with 16 bases spanning the gap. Germline values: CDR1 SGHRS, CDR2 YFSETQ.